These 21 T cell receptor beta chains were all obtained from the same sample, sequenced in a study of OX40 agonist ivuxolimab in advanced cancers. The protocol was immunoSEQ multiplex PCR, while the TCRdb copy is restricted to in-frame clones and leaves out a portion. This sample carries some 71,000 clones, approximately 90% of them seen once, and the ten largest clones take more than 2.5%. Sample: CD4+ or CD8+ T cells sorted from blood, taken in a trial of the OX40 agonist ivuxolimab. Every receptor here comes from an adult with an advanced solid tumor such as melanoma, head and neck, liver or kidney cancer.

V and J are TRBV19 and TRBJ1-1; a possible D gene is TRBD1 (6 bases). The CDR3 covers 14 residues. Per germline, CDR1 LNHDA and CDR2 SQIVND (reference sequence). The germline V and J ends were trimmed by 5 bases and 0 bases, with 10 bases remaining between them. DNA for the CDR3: TGTGCCAGTAGTCGGACAGACCTGAACACTGAAGCTTTCTTT. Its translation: CASSRTDLNTEAFF.

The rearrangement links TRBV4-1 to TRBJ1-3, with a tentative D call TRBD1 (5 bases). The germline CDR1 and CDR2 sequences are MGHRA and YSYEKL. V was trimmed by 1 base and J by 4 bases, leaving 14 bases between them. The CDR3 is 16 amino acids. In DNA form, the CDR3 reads TGCGCCAGCAGCCAAGCTAGTCGGGGCCTGGGAAACACCATATATTTT. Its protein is CASSQASRGLGNTIYF.

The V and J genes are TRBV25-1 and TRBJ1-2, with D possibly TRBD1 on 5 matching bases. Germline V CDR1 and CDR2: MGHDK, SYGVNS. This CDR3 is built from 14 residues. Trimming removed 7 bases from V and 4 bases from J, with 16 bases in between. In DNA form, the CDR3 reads TGTGCCAGCACCCCTTGGGGACTCTCCTATGGCTACACCTTC. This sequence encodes CASTPWGLSYGYTF.

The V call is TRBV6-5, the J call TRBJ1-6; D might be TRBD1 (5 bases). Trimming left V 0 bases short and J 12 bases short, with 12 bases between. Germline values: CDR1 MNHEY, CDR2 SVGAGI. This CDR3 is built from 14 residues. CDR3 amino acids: CASSYSPGRGPLHF. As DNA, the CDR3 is TGTGCCAGCAGTTACTCTCCAGGGAGAGGACCCCTCCACTTT.

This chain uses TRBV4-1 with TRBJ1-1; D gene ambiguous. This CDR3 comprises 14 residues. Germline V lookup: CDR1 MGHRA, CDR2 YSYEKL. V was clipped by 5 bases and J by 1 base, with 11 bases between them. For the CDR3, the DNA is TGCGCCAGCAGCGGGCCCTTGCGGAACACTGAAGCTTTCTTT. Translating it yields CASSGPLRNTEAFF.

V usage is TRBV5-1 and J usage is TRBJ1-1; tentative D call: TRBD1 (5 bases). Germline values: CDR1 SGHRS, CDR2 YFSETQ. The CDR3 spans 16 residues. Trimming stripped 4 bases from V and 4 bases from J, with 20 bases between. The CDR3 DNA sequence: TGCGCCAGCAGCCTGGCGGCTGGGGGTCCGGGCACTGAAGCTTTCTTT. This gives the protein CASSLAAGGPGTEAFF.

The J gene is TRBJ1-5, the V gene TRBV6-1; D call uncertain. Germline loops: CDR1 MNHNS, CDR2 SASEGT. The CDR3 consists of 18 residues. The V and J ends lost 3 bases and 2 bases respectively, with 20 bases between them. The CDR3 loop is CASSEIGVRRGGNQPQHF. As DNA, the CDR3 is TGTGCCAGCAGTGAGATCGGGGTTAGACGTGGAGGCAATCAGCCCCAGCATTTT.

CDR3 in amino acids: CASMVELAKNIQYF. Written as DNA, the CDR3 is TGTGCCAGCATGGTAGAGCTAGCCAAAAACATTCAGTACTTC. J is TRBJ2-4 and V is TRBV28; D remains unclear. This CDR3 is 14 amino acids long. Germline CDR1 and CDR2: MDHEN and SYDVKM. Trimming took 7 bases from V and 0 from J, leaving 10 bases between them.

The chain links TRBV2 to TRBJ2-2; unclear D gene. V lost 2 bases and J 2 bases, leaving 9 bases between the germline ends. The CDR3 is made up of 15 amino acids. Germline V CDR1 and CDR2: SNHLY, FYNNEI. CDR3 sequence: CASSELTANTGELFF. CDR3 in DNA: TGTGCCAGCAGTGAACTGACGGCCAACACCGGGGAGCTGTTTTTT.

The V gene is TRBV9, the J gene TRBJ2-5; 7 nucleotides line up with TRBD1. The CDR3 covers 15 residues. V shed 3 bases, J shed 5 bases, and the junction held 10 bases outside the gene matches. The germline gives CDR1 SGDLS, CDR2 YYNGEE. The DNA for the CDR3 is TGTGCCAGCAGCGCGGGACAGTCCAGGGGCGAGACCCAGTACTTC. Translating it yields CASSAGQSRGETQYF.

The CDR3 here is CASRKQGVHEKLFF. The DNA of the CDR3 is TGTGCCAGCAGGAAACAGGGGGTTCACGAAAAACTGTTTTTT. The chain recombines TRBV6-5 with TRBJ1-4; TRBD1 agrees at 8 bases. Unmatched junction bases numbered 8, after V lost 6 bases and J lost 8 bases. The CDR3 spans 14 residues. CDR1 and CDR2 (germline): MNHEY, SVGAGI.

The CDR3 reads CASSSQGGDEKLFF. CDR3 nucleotide sequence: TGTGCCAGCAGCTCACAGGGAGGGGATGAAAAACTGTTTTTT. The chain recombines TRBV21-1 with TRBJ1-4. TRBV21-1 is shown as a pseudogene. This CDR3 has 14 amino acids.

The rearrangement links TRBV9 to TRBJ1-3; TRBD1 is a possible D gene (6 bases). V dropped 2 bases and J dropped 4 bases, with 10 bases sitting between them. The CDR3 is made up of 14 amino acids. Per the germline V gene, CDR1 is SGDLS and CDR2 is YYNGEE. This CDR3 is CASSVQGYGNTIYF. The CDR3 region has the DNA TGTGCCAGCAGCGTTCAGGGGTACGGAAACACCATATATTTT.

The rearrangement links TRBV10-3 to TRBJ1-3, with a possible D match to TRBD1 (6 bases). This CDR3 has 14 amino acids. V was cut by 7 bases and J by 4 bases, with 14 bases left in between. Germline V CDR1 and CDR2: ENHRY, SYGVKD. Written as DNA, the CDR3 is TGTGCCATCACCGTGACAGGTTCGGGAAACACCATATATTTT. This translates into CAITVTGSGNTIYF.

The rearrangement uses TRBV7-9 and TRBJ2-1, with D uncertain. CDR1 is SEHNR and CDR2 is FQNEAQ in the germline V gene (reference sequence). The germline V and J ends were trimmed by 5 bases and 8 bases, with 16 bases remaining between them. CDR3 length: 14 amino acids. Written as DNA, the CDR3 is TGTGCCAGCAGCCCGACCCCCAGACGCGATGAGCAGTTCTTC. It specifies CASSPTPRRDEQFF.

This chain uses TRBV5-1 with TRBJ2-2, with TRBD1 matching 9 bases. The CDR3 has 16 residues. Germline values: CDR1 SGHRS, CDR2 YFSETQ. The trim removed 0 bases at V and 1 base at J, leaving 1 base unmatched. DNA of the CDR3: TGCGCCAGCAGCTTGGCGGGACAGGGGAACACCGGGGAGCTGTTTTTT. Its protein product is CASSLAGQGNTGELFF. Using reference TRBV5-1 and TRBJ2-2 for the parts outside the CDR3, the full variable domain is KAGVTQTPRYLIKTRGQQVTLSCSPISGHRSVSWYQQTPGQGLQFLFEYFSETQRNKGNFPGRFSGRQFSNSRSEMNVSTLELGDSALYLCASSLAGQGNTGELFFGEGSRLTVL.

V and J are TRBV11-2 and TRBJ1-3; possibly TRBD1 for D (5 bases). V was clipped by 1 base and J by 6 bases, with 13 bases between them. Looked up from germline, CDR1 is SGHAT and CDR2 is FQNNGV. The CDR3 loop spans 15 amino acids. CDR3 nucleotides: TGTGCCAGCAGCTTAGTCTGGGGGGTTGAAAACACCATATATTTT. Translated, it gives CASSLVWGVENTIYF.

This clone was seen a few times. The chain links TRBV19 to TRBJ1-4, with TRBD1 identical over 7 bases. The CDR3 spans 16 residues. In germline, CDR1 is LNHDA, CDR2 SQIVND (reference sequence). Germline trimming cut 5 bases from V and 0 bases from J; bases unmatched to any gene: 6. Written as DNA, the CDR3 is TGTGCCAGTAGTCCGCGAGGGACAGCAACTAATGAAAAACTGTTTTTT. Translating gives CASSPRGTATNEKLFF.

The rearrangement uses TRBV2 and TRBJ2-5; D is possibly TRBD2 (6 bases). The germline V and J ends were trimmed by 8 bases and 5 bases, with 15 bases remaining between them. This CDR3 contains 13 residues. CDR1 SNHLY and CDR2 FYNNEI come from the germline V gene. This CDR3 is CASGGAGQETQYF. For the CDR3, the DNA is TGTGCCAGCGGAGGGGCAGGGCAGGAGACCCAGTACTTC.

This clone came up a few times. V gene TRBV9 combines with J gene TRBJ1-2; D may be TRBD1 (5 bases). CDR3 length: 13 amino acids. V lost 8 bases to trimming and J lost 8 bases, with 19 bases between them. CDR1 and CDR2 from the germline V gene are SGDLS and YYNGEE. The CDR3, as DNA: TGTGCCAGTAGACGGGGGTTAAGGGACGGCTACACCTTC. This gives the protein CASRRGLRDGYTF.

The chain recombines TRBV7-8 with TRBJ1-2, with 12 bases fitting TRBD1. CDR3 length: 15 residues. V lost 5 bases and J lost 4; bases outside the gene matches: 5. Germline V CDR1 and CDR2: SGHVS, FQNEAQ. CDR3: CASSVGTGGGYGYTF. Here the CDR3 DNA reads TGTGCCAGCAGCGTCGGGACAGGGGGCGGCTATGGCTACACCTTC.